A single TCR beta chain is shown here with its context. Its target is unknown. The data derive from a study of early T cells in non-severe SARS-CoV-2 infection. Study summary: Chains stayed unpaired after sequencing of bulk RNA from unsorted whole blood.

This CDR3 is 15 amino acids long. V shed 3 bases and J 5 bases; nucleotides not matched to a gene: 2. CDR1 and CDR2 (germline): KGHSH, LQKENI. Study-wide results and caveats: VDJdb matching favored anti-spike CD8 responses, missing private and CD4 specificities.

Attachment of unique molecular identifiers to individual cDNA molecules was performed. MiXCR was run by TCRdb on the 5' RACE reads, yielding one entry per CDR3 protein. Of roughly 56,000 distinct CDR3 sequences in the sample, about 16% were seen once. The sequence was collected from an adult who was a healthcare worker with PCR-confirmed SARS-CoV-2 infection or an uninfected control (not recorded which). The specimen was whole blood, collected at baseline. The rearrangement joins TRBV18 to TRBJ2-1, with 12 nucleotides matching TRBD2. CDR3 loop: CASSPRLAGDNEQFF. CDR3 DNA: TGTGCCAGCTCACCGAGACTAGCGGGGGACAATGAGCAGTTCTTC.